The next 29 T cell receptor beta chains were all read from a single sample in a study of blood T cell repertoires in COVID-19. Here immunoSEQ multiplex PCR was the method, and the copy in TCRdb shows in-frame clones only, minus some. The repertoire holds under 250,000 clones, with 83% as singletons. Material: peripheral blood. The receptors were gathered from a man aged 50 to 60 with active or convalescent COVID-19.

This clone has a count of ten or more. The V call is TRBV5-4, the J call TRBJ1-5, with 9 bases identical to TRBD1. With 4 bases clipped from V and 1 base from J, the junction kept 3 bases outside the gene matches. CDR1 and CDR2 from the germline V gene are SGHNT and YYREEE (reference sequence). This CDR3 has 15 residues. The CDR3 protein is CASSIGTGSNQPQHF. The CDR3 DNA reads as TGTGCCAGCAGCATAGGGACAGGGAGCAATCAGCCCCAGCATTTT.

Written as DNA, the CDR3 is TGTGCCAGCAGCCCGTGGGCACAGCCCCAGCATTTT. Amino acid sequence: CASSPWAQPQHF. V and J are TRBV28 and TRBJ1-5, with D unclear. CDR3 length: 12 amino acids. V dropped 6 bases and J dropped 7 bases, with 10 bases sitting between them. In germline, CDR1 is MDHEN, CDR2 SYDVKM. The whole variable domain, filled in from reference TRBV28 and TRBJ1-5, reads DVKVTQSSRYLVKRTGEKVFLECVQDMDHENMFWYRQDPGLGLRLIYFSYDVKMKEKGDIPEGYSVSREKKERFSLILESASTNQTSMYLCASSPWAQPQHFGDGTRLSIL.

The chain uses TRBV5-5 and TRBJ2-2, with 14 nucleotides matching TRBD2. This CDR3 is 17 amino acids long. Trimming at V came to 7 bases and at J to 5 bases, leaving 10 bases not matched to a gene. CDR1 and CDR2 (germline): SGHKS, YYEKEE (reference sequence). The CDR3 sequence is CASSGLAGAPGTGELFF. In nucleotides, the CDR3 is TGTGCCAGCTCGGGACTAGCGGGGGCCCCGGGTACCGGGGAGCTGTTTTTT.

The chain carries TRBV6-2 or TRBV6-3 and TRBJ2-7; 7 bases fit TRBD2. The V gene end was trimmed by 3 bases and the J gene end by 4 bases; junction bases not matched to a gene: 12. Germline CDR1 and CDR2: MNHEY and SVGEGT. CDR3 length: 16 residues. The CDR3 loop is CASSYSILAGAYEQYF. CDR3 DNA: TGTGCCAGCAGTTATAGTATTCTGGCGGGAGCGTACGAGCAGTACTTC.

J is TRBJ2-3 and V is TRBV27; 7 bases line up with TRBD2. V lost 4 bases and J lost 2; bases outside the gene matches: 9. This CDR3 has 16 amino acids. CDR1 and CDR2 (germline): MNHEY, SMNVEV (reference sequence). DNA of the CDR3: TGTGCCAGCAGTTCCCTTGGGAGGGGCCCCACAGATACGCAGTATTTT. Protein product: CASSSLGRGPTDTQYF.

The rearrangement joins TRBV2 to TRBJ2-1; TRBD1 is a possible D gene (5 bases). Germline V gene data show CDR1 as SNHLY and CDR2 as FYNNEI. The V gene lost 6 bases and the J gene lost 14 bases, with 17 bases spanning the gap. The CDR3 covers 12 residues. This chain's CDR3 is CASSNPGDSEFF. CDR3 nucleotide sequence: TGTGCCAGCAGCAACCCCGGTGACAGCGAGTTCTTC.

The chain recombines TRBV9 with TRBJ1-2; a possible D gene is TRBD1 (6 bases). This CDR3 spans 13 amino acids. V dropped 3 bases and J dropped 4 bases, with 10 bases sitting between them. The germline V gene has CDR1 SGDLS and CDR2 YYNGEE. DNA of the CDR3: TGTGCCAGCAGCGGAGGGGGTTTCTATGGCTACACCTTC. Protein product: CASSGGGFYGYTF. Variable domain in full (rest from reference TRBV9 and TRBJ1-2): DSGVTQTPKHLITATGQRVTLRCSPRSGDLSVYWYQQSLDQGLQFLIQYYNGEERAKGNILERFSAQQFPDLHSELNLSSLELGDSALYFCASSGGGFYGYTFGSGTRLTVV.

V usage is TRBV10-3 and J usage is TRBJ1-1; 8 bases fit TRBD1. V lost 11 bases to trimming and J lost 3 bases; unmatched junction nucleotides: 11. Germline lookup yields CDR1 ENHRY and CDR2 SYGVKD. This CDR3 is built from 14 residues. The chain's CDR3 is CAVRTGREDTEAFF. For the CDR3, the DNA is TGTGCCGTCCGGACAGGGCGGGAAGACACTGAAGCTTTCTTT.

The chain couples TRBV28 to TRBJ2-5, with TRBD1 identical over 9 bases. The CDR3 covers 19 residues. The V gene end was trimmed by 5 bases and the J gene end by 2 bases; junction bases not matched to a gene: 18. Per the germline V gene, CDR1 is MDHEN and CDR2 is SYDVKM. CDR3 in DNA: TGTGCCAGCAGTCTTACCCGGACAGGGGCGGTTGGGCGACAAGAGACCCAGTACTTC. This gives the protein CASSLTRTGAVGRQETQYF. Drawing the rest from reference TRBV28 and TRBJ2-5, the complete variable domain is DVKVTQSSRYLVKRTGEKVFLECVQDMDHENMFWYRQDPGLGLRLIYFSYDVKMKEKGDIPEGYSVSREKKERFSLILESASTNQTSMYLCASSLTRTGAVGRQETQYFGPGTRLLVL.

The CDR3 nucleotides read TGTGCCAGCAGCTTGGGGGGCAACACCGGGGAGCTGTTTTTT. Protein: CASSLGGNTGELFF. The rearrangement joins TRBV5-5 to TRBJ2-2; D may be TRBD1 (5 bases). This CDR3 contains 14 residues. Per the germline V gene, CDR1 is SGHKS and CDR2 is YYEKEE (reference sequence). Between the trimmed V and J ends, which lost 0 bases and 2 bases, there was a span of 5 bases.

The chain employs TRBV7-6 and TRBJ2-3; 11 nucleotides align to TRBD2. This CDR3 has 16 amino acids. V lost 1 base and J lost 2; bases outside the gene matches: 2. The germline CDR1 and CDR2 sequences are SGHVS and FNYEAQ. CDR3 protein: CASSLGLAGNTDTQYF. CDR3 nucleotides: TGTGCCAGCAGCTTAGGACTAGCGGGAAACACAGATACGCAGTATTTT.

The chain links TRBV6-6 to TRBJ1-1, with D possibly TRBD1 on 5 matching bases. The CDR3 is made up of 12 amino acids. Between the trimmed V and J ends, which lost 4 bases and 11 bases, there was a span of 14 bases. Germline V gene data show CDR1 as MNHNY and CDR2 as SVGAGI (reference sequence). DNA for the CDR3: TGTGCCAGCAGTTTCACGACAGAAGCTGCTTTCTTT. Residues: CASSFTTEAAFF.

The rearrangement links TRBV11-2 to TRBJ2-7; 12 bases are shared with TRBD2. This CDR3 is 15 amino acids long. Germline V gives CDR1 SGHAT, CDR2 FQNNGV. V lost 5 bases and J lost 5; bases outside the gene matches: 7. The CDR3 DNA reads TGTGCCAGCAGCCCGAATCTAGCGGGAGGGGACGAGCAGTACTTC. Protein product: CASSPNLAGGDEQYF.

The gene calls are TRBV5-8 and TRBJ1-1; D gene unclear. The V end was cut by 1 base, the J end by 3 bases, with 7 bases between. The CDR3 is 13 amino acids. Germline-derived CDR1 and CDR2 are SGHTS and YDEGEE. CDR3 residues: CASSLKGDTEAFF. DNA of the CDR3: TGTGCCAGCAGCTTGAAGGGAGACACTGAAGCTTTCTTT.

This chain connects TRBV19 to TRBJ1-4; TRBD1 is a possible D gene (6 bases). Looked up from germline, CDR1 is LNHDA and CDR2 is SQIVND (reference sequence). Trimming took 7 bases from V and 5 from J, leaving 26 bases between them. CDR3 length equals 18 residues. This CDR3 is CASTTGQQLYPLNEKLFF. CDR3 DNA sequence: TGTGCCAGTACCACGGGACAACAACTATACCCCCTCAATGAAAAACTGTTTTTT.

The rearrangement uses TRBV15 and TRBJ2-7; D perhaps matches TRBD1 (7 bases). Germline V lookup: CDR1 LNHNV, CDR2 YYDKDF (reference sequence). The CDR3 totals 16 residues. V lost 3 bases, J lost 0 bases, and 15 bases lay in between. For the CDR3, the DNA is TGTGCCACCAGCAGTTCAGGGGGGCCCTTCTCCTACGAGCAGTACTTC. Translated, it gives CATSSSGGPFSYEQYF.

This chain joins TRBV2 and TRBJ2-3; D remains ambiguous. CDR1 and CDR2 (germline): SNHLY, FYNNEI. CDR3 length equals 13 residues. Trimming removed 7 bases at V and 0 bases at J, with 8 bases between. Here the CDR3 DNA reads TGTGCCAGCAACGGGTTAAGCACAGATACGCAGTATTTT. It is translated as CASNGLSTDTQYF. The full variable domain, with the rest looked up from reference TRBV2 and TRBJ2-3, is EPEVTQTPSHQVTQMGQEVILRCVPISNHLYFYWYRQILGQKVEFLVSFYNNEISEKSEIFDDQFSVERPDGSNFTLKIRSTKLEDSAMYFCASNGLSTDTQYFGPGTRLTVL.

The CDR3 DNA is TGTGCCATCAAAGACCCGGGACTACCTTACGAGCAGTACTTC. This translates into CAIKDPGLPYEQYF. The chain has TRBV10-3 and TRBJ2-7, with TRBD2 identical over 7 bases. V dropped 7 bases and J dropped 4; count of bases not matched to a gene: 10. Germline V CDR1 and CDR2: ENHRY, SYGVKD. This CDR3 contains 14 residues.

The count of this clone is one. CDR3: CASSLGTSRAYEQYF. For the CDR3, the DNA is TGTGCCAGCAGCTTAGGGACATCAAGAGCCTACGAGCAGTACTTC. The chain is built from TRBV7-6 and TRBJ2-7, with D possibly matching TRBD1 (5 bases). The CDR3 length is 15 residues. Trimming took 1 base from V and 2 from J, leaving 12 bases between them. Germline V gene lookup returns CDR1 SGHVS and CDR2 FNYEAQ.

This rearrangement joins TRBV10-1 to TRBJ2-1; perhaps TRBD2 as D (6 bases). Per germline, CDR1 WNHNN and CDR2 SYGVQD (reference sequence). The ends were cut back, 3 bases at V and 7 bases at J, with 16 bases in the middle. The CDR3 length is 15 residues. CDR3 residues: CASSESRGGRNEQFF. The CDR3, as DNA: TGCGCCAGCAGTGAATCCCGTGGAGGGCGGAATGAGCAGTTCTTC.

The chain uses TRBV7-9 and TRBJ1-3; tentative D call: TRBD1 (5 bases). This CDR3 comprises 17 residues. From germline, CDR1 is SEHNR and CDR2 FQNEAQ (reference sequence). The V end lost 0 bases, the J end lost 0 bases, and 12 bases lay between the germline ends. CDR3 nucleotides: TGTGCCAGCAGCTTAGCCGGCGGGGCTCGCTCTGGAAACACCATATATTTT. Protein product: CASSLAGGARSGNTIYF.

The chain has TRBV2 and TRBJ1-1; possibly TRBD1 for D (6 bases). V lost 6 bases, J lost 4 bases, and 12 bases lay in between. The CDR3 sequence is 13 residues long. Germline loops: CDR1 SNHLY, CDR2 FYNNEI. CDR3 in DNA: TGTGCCAGCAGAGCCGACAGGATCACTGAAGCTTTCTTT. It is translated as CASRADRITEAFF.

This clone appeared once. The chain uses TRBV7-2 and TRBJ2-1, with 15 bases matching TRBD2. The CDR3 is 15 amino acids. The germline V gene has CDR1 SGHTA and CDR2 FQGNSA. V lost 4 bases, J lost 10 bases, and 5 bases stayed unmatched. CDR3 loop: CASSSGLAGGDEQFF. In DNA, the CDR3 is TGTGCCAGCAGCTCAGGACTAGCGGGGGGGGACGAGCAGTTCTTC.

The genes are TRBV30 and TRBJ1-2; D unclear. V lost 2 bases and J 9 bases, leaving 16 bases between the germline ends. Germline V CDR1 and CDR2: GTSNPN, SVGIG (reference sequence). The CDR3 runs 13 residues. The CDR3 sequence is CAWSSAAHHSYTF. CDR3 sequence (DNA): TGTGCCTGGAGTTCCGCAGCGCACCATAGCTACACCTTC.

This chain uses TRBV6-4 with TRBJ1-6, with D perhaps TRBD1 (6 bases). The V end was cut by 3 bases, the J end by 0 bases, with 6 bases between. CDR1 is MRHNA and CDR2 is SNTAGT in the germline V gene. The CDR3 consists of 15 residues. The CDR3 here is CASSEQGSYNSPLHF. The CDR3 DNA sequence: TGTGCCAGCAGTGAACAGGGCTCCTATAATTCACCCCTCCACTTT.

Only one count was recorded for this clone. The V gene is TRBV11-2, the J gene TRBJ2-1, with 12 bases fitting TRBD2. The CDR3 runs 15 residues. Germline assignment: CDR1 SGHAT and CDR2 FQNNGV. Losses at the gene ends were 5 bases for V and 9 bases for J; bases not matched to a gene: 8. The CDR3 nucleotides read TGTGCCAGCAGCGTGCGACTAGCGGGAGAACTTGAGCAGTTCTTC. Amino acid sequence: CASSVRLAGELEQFF.

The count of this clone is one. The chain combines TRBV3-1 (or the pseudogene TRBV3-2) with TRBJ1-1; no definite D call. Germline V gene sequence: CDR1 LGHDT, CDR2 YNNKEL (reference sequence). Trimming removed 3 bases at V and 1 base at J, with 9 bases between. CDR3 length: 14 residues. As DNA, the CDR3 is TGTGCCAGCAGCCAGCGTGGCGGGAACACTGAAGCTTTCTTT. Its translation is CASSQRGGNTEAFF.

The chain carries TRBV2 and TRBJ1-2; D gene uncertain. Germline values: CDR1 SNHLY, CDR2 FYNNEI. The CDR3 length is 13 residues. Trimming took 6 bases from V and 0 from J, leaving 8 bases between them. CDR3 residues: CASRAAANYGYTF. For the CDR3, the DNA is TGTGCCAGCAGGGCGGCTGCTAACTATGGCTACACCTTC.

CDR3 nucleotide sequence: TGCAGCGCCTCGGTTACGGGGGACTACACCTTC. Protein sequence: CSASVTGDYTF. This sequence joins TRBV29-1 and TRBJ1-2; possible D gene TRBD1, 5 bases. V lost 7 bases and J 10 bases, leaving 16 bases between the germline ends. The length of the CDR3 is 11 residues. Looked up from germline, CDR1 is SQVTM and CDR2 is ANQGSEA.